These 30 T cell receptor beta chains were sequenced from one sample in a study of blood T cell repertoires in COVID-19. Produced via immunoSEQ multiplex PCR; TCRdb's table is partial and in-frame only. The profile covers approximately 210,000 clones, with approximately 82% appearing a single time and more than 10% taken by the ten largest. Sequenced input: peripheral blood. All receptors come from a woman in her thirties or forties with acute or convalescent COVID-19.

V is TRBV30 and J is TRBJ2-7; 7 nucleotides line up with TRBD2. The germline V gene encodes CDR1 GTSNPN and CDR2 SVGIG (reference sequence). The CDR3 totals 14 residues. V lost 1 base to trimming and J lost 0 bases; unmatched junction nucleotides: 3. DNA of the CDR3: TGTGCCTGGAGTGGTAGCGGGTTCTCCTACGAGCAGTACTTC. Encoded protein: CAWSGSGFSYEQYF. The full variable domain, in which reference TRBV30 and TRBJ2-7 provide the parts outside the CDR3, is SQTIHQWPATLVQPVGSPLSLECTVEGTSNPNLYWYRQAAGRGLQLLFYSVGIGQISSEVPQNLSASRPQDRQFILSSKKLLLSDSGFYLCAWSGSGFSYEQYFGPGTRLTVT.

The rearrangement joins TRBV19 to TRBJ1-1; TRBD1 might be the D (5 bases). CDR3 length: 15 amino acids. Germline V gene sequence: CDR1 LNHDA, CDR2 SQIVND (reference sequence). V lost 0 bases to trimming and J lost 2 bases, with 10 bases between them. CDR3 DNA: TGTGCCAGTAGTATAGACGGGGGAGTCAACACTGAAGCTTTCTTT. Encoded protein: CASSIDGGVNTEAFF.

V and J are TRBV5-3 and TRBJ2-7, with 9 bases lining up with TRBD2. TRBV5-3 is placed among ORFs of uncertain function. V shed 5 bases and J 0 bases; nucleotides not matched to a gene: 6. This CDR3 is built from 15 residues. The CDR3 bases are TGTGCCAGAAGTGAACTAGCGGGCAACTCCTACGAGCAGTACTTC. Amino acids: CARSELAGNSYEQYF.

J is TRBJ2-2 and V is TRBV2, with no clear D. The CDR3 totals 15 residues. V was trimmed by 5 bases and J by 6 bases, leaving 16 bases between them. Looked up from germline, CDR1 is SNHLY and CDR2 is FYNNEI. The CDR3 DNA sequence: TGTGCCAGCAGTCCCCGCCTAGACGTCCCCGGGGAGCTGTTTTTT. The encoded protein is CASSPRLDVPGELFF.

CDR3 bases: TGTGCCATCAGTGAGGACTTCTACGGGGAGCTGTTTTTT. This sequence encodes CAISEDFYGELFF. The chain is built from TRBV10-3 and TRBJ2-2, with D hard to call. This CDR3 has 13 amino acids. Germline V CDR1 and CDR2: ENHRY, SYGVKD. The V end was cut by 2 bases, the J end by 7 bases, with 8 bases between.

The gene calls are TRBV6-5 and TRBJ1-5, with a possible D match to TRBD1 (5 bases). V gave up 0 bases and J gave up 7 bases, with 13 bases separating them. Per germline, CDR1 MNHEY and CDR2 SVGAGI. This CDR3 spans 15 amino acids. CDR3: CASSYSRGLGQPQHF. The CDR3 coding sequence is TGTGCCAGCAGTTACTCGAGGGGACTCGGGCAGCCCCAGCATTTT.

This chain links TRBV27 with TRBJ1-4, with 7 bases aligning to TRBD1. V shed 10 bases and J 3 bases; nucleotides not matched to a gene: 8. The CDR3 runs 14 residues. CDR1 and CDR2 (germline): MNHEY, SMNVEV (reference sequence). CDR3 protein: CATRETGANEKLFF. DNA of the CDR3: TGTGCCACGCGGGAAACAGGGGCTAATGAAAAACTGTTTTTT.

The genes are TRBV19 and TRBJ2-3; TRBD2 might be the D (5 bases). The CDR3 runs 16 residues. V was pared by 3 bases and J by 1 base, with 14 bases between. Germline CDR1 LNHDA, CDR2 SQIVND (reference sequence). CDR3 DNA: TGTGCCAGTAGTATCGGGCTAGCCCCGGGCACAGATACGCAGTATTTT. This sequence encodes CASSIGLAPGTDTQYF.

This chain joins TRBV5-1 and TRBJ2-7, with a tentative D call TRBD2 (6 bases). The CDR3 has 14 amino acids. Trimming left V 0 bases short and J 4 bases short, with 11 bases between. Per germline, CDR1 SGHRS and CDR2 YFSETQ. The DNA of the CDR3 is TGCGCCAGCAGCTTGGATATTAGCGGTTACGAGCAGTACTTC. Translating it yields CASSLDISGYEQYF.

This clone was picked up one time. This chain connects TRBV10-3 to TRBJ2-7; TRBD2 matches 12 bases. The V gene's germline CDR1 is ENHRY and CDR2 SYGVKD. Germline trimming cut 6 bases from V and 2 bases from J; bases unmatched to any gene: 5. CDR3 length: 15 residues. CDR3 loop: CAIRVTSGGPYEQYF. The DNA for the CDR3 is TGTGCCATCAGGGTGACTAGCGGGGGTCCCTACGAGCAGTACTTC.

V is TRBV3-1 (or the pseudogene TRBV3-2) and J is TRBJ2-7; 7 bases fit TRBD1. This CDR3 has 13 amino acids. V shed 4 bases, J shed 8 bases, and the junction held 8 bases outside the gene matches. Germline loops: CDR1 LGHDT, CDR2 YNNKEL (reference sequence). CDR3: CASSLDREYKQYF. The CDR3 region has the DNA TGTGCCAGCAGCCTAGACAGGGAATACAAGCAGTACTTC.

This chain uses TRBV10-1 with TRBJ2-7, with a weak D call TRBD2 (6 bases). The CDR3 spans 14 residues. In germline, CDR1 is WNHNN, CDR2 SYGVQD (reference sequence). The V gene lost 4 bases and the J gene lost 2 bases, with 12 bases spanning the gap. DNA for the CDR3: TGCGCCAGCAGTGCCGGGAGACCACCCTACGAGCAGTACTTC. Its translation is CASSAGRPPYEQYF.

The chain is built from TRBV11-1 and TRBJ2-2; 8 nucleotides match TRBD1. The CDR3 has 15 amino acids. Losses at the gene ends were 3 bases for V and 7 bases for J; bases not matched to a gene: 7. Per the germline V gene, CDR1 is SGHAT and CDR2 is FQDESV (reference sequence). The chain's CDR3 is CASSLGQGAIGELFF. The CDR3 DNA follows: TGTGCCAGCAGCTTGGGGCAGGGGGCGATCGGGGAGCTGTTTTTT.

The chain recombines TRBV10-3 with TRBJ1-2; 7 bases map to TRBD1. The CDR3 is made up of 13 amino acids. Trimming took 3 bases from V and 6 from J; bases not matched to a gene: 4. Per germline, CDR1 ENHRY and CDR2 SYGVKD. In nucleotides, the CDR3 is TGTGCCATCAGTGACAGACAGGGAAATGGCTACACCTTC. Its protein product is CAISDRQGNGYTF.

The DNA of the CDR3 is TGTGCCAGCAGTAAAGGGGACAGGGCCCGTAATGAAAAACTGTTTTTT. Protein sequence: CASSKGDRARNEKLFF. The rearrangement links TRBV25-1 to TRBJ1-4; TRBD1 aligns across 9 bases. Trimming took 5 bases from V and 4 from J; bases not matched to a gene: 8. The CDR3 length is 16 residues. CDR1 is MGHDK and CDR2 is SYGVNS in the germline V gene.

This chain uses TRBV14 with TRBJ2-7; 9 nucleotides agree with TRBD1. Unmatched junction bases numbered 3, after V lost 2 bases and J lost 10 bases. CDR1 is SGHDN, CDR2 FVKESK, per germline. The CDR3 is 12 amino acids. The CDR3, as DNA: TGTGCCAGCAGCCAAACAGGGGGCGCCCAGTACTTC. Its translation is CASSQTGGAQYF.

This clone was detected a few times. Here the CDR3 DNA reads TGTGCCAGCAGCCAAGGCTCAGGGGGTTCGGGCAATGAGCAGTTCTTC. Translated, it gives CASSQGSGGSGNEQFF. This chain links TRBV3-1 (or the pseudogene TRBV3-2) with TRBJ2-1; 7 bases line up with TRBD1. The V segment lost 1 base and the J segment 6 bases; nucleotides outside the gene matches: 9. The CDR3 runs 16 residues. Germline CDR1 LGHDT, CDR2 YNNKEL (reference sequence).

This CDR3 reads CASSLVGGRDEQFF. DNA of the CDR3: TGTGCCAGCAGCTTAGTAGGGGGCAGGGATGAGCAGTTCTTC. The J gene is TRBJ2-1, the V gene TRBV7-2; TRBD1 agrees at 7 bases. The CDR3 sequence is 14 residues long. CDR1 is SGHTA, CDR2 FQGNSA, per germline. V was pared by 1 base and J by 8 bases, with 5 bases of the junction left unmatched.

This chain uses TRBV4-1 with TRBJ2-7; TRBD1 is a possible D gene (5 bases). CDR3 length equals 15 residues. CDR1 is MGHRA, CDR2 YSYEKL, per germline. V shed 3 bases and J shed 1 base, with 13 bases lying between them. Written as DNA, the CDR3 is TGCGCCAGCAGCCATCCTGACAGTTCGTCCTACGAGCAGTACTTC. This encodes CASSHPDSSSYEQYF.

CDR3 sequence reads: CASSQSLGTGDRDTQYF. For the CDR3, the DNA is TGTGCCAGCAGCCAGAGCCTCGGGACAGGGGATCGGGATACGCAGTATTTT. This sequence joins TRBV14 and TRBJ2-3; 10 bases map to TRBD1. The CDR3 loop spans 17 amino acids. The V gene end was trimmed by 3 bases and the J gene end by 6 bases; junction bases not matched to a gene: 12. Germline lookup yields CDR1 SGHDN and CDR2 FVKESK.

The rearrangement uses TRBV6-2 or TRBV6-3 and TRBJ2-7; TRBD2 might be the D (6 bases). The CDR3 is 14 amino acids. The ends were cut back, 6 bases at V and 7 bases at J, with 19 bases in the middle. Germline values: CDR1 MNHEY, CDR2 SVGEGT. The CDR3 sequence is CASSDRAGPDEQYF. The CDR3 region has the DNA TGTGCCAGCAGCGATAGGGCGGGGCCCGATGAGCAGTACTTC.

The gene calls are TRBV24-1 and TRBJ1-1; no firm D call. The CDR3 sequence is 12 residues long. Trimming took off 7 bases at V and 7 bases at J, with 12 bases between the two ends. Germline CDR1 is KGHDR and CDR2 is SFDVKD. Here the CDR3 reads CATSPGMGEAFF. The CDR3 DNA sequence: TGTGCCACCAGCCCCGGGATGGGTGAAGCTTTCTTT.

The J gene is TRBJ2-2, the V gene TRBV11-3, with 11 bases identical to TRBD2. The CDR3 is 17 residues long. The J segment lost 6 bases and the V segment lost 5 bases, leaving 11 bases of the junction unmatched. The germline V gene encodes CDR1 SGHNT and CDR2 YENEEA. Here the CDR3 DNA reads TGTGCCAGCAGCCCGAGGCTAGCGGGAGGATTTGCCGGGGAGCTGTTTTTT. The encoded protein is CASSPRLAGGFAGELFF.

This chain connects TRBV7-2 to TRBJ2-3, with 10 bases matching TRBD2. The junction had 3 bases not matched to a gene; V was cut back by 1 base and J by 2 bases. CDR3 length: 16 amino acids. In germline, CDR1 is SGHTA, CDR2 FQGNSA. The CDR3 sequence: CASSLEAGGPTDTQYF. The CDR3 DNA follows: TGTGCCAGCAGCTTAGAAGCGGGGGGGCCCACAGATACGCAGTATTTT. Together with reference TRBV7-2 and TRBJ2-3, the CDR3 gives the full variable domain: GAGVSQSPSNKVTEKGKDVELRCDPISGHTALYWYRQSLGQGLEFLIYFQGNSAPDKSGLPSDRFSAERTGGSVSTLTIQRTQQEDSAVYLCASSLEAGGPTDTQYFGPGTRLTVL.

This chain links TRBV3-1 (or the pseudogene TRBV3-2) with TRBJ1-6; a possible D gene is TRBD1 (6 bases). Germline V CDR1 and CDR2: LGHDT, YNNKEL (reference sequence). The V end was cut by 2 bases, the J end by 8 bases, with 10 bases between. This CDR3 is 14 amino acids long. The CDR3: CASSQTGWDSPLHF. The CDR3 DNA is TGTGCCAGCAGCCAAACAGGGTGGGATTCACCCCTCCACTTT.

This chain links TRBV30 with TRBJ1-5; weak D call: TRBD1 (6 bases). Trimming took off 0 bases at V and 6 bases at J, with 12 bases between the two ends. Germline V gene data show CDR1 as GTSNPN and CDR2 as SVGIG (reference sequence). The CDR3 loop spans 14 amino acids. This CDR3 is CAWSVMGARQPQHF. Written as DNA, the CDR3 is TGTGCCTGGAGTGTAATGGGGGCCCGTCAGCCCCAGCATTTT.

This clone has at least ten counts. The genes are TRBV18 and TRBJ1-1, with D perhaps matching TRBD1 (6 bases). V was shortened by 4 bases and J by 8 bases, with 20 bases between the two germline ends. The CDR3 length is 15 residues. Germline CDR1 reads KGHSH; CDR2 reads LQKENI. The DNA for the CDR3 is TGTGCCAGCTCACTAGCCATAGGACAGCCGACGGAAGCTTTCTTT. Translated: CASSLAIGQPTEAFF.

The genes are TRBV20-1 and TRBJ2-4; 8 nucleotides match TRBD1. The CDR3 spans 20 residues. Germline V gene sequence: CDR1 DFQATT, CDR2 SNEGSKA (reference sequence). The ends lost 3 bases at V and 0 bases at J; junction bases unmatched: 19. Written as DNA, the CDR3 is TGCAGTGCTAGTCCCCACAAGACAGGGGAAAACAGTCTAGCCAAAAACATTCAGTACTTC. This codes for CSASPHKTGENSLAKNIQYF.

The chain couples TRBV3-1 (or the pseudogene TRBV3-2) to TRBJ2-1; D not resolved. V lost 1 base and J lost 5, with 9 bases in between. Germline CDR1 reads LGHDT; CDR2 reads YNNKEL (reference sequence). The CDR3 totals 14 residues. CDR3 amino acids: CASSQGWQNNEQFF. In DNA form, the CDR3 reads TGTGCCAGCAGCCAAGGTTGGCAGAACAATGAGCAGTTCTTC.

The J gene is TRBJ2-1, the V gene TRBV30; 12 nucleotides agree with TRBD2. Trimming removed 3 bases from V and 4 bases from J; junction bases left unmatched: 1. The V gene's germline CDR1 is GTSNPN and CDR2 SVGIG (reference sequence). CDR3 length: 14 residues. The CDR3 nucleotides read TGTGCCTGGAGACTAGCGGGAGGTTACAATGAGCAGTTCTTC. This encodes CAWRLAGGYNEQFF. The full variable domain, rest sourced from reference TRBV30 and TRBJ2-1, is SQTIHQWPATLVQPVGSPLSLECTVEGTSNPNLYWYRQAAGRGLQLLFYSVGIGQISSEVPQNLSASRPQDRQFILSSKKLLLSDSGFYLCAWRLAGGYNEQFFGPGTRLTVL.